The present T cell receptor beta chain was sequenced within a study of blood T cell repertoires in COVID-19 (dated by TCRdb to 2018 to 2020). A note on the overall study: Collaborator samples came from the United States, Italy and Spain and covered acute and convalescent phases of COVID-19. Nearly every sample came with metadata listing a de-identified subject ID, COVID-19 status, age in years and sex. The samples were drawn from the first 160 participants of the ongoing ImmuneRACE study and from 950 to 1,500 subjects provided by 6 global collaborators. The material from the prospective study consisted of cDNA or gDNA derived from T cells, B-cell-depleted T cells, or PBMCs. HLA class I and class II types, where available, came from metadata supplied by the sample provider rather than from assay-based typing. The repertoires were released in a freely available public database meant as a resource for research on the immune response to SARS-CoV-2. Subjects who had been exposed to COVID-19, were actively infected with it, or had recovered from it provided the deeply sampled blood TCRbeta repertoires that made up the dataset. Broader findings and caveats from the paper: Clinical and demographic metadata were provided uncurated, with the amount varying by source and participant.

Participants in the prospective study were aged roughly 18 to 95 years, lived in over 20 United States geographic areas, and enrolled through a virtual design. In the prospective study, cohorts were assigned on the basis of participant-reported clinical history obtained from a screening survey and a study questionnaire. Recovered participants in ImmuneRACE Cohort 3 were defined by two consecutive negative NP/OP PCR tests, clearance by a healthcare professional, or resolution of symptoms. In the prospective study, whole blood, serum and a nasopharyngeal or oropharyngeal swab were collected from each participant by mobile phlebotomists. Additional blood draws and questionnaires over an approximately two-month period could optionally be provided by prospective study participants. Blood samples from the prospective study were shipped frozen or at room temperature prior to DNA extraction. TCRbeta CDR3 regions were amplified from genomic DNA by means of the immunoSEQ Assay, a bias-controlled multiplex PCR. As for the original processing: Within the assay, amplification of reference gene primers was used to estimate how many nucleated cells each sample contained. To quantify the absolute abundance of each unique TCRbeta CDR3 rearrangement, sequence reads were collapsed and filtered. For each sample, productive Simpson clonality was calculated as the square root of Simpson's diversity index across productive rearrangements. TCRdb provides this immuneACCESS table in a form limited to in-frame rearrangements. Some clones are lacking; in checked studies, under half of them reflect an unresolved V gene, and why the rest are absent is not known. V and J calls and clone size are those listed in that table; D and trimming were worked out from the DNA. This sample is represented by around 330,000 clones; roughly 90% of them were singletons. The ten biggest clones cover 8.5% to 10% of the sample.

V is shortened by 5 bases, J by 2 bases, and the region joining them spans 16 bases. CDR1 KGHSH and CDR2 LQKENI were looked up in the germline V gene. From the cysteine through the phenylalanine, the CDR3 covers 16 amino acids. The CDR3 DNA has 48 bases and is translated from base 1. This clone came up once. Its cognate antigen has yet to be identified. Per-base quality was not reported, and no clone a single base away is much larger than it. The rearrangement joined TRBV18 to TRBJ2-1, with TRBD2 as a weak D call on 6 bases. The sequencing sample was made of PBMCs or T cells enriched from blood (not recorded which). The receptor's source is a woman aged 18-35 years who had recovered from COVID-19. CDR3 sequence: CASSEYQGGPYNEQFF. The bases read TGTGCCAGCTCAGAGTACCAGGGAGGACCCTACAATGAGCAGTTCTTC.